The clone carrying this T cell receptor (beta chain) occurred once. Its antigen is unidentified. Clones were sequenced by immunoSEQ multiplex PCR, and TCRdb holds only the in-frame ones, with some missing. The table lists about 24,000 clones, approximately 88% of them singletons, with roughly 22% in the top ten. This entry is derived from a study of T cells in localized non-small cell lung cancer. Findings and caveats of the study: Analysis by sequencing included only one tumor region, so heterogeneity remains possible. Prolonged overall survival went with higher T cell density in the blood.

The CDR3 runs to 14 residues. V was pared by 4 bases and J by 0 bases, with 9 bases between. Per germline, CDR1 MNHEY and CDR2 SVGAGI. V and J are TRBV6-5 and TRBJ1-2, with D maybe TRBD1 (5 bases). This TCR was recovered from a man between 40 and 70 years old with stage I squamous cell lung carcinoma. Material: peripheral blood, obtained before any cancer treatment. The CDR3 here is CASSFSTANYGYTF. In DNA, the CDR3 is TGTGCCAGCAGTTTCTCGACAGCTAACTATGGCTACACCTTC.